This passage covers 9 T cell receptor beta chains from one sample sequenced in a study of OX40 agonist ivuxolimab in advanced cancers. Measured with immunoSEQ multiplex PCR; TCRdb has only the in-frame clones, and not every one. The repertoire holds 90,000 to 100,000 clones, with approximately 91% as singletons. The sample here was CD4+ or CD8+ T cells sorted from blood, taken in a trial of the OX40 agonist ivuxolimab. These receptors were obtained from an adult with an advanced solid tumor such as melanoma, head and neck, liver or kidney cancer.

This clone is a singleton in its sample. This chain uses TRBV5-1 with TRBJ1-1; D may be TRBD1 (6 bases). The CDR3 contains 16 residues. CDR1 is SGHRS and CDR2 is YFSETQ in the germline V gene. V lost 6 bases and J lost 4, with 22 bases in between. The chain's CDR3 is CASNLGAGTSGTEAFF. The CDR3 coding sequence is TGCGCCAGCAACCTGGGGGCAGGGACCTCGGGCACTGAAGCTTTCTTT.

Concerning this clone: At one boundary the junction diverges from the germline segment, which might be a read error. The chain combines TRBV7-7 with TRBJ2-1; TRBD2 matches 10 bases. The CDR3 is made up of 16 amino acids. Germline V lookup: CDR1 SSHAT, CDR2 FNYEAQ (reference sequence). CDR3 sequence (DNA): TGTGCTAGCAGCCAAGTCGTAGCGGGAGGTGGGAATGAGCAGTTCTTC. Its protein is CASSQVVAGGGNEQFF.

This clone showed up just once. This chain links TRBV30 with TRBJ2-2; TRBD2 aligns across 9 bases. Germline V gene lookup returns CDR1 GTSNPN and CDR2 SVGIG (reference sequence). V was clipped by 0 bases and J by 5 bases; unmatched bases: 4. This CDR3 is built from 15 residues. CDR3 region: CAWSVGLAGTGELFF. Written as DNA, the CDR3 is TGTGCCTGGAGTGTAGGGCTAGCGGGGACCGGGGAGCTGTTTTTT.

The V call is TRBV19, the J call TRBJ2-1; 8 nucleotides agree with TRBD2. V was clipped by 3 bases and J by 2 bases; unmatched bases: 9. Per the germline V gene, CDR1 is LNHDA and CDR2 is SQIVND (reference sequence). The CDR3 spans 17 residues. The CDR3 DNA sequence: TGTGCCAGTAGTATCTCAACGACGGGAGGGCCCTACAATGAGCAGTTCTTC. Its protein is CASSISTTGGPYNEQFF.

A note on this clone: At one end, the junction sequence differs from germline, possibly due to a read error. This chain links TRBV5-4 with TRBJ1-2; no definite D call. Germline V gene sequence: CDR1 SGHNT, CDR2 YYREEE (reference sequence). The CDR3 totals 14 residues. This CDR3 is CASSQVGGGYGYTF. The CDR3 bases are TGCGCCAGCAGCCAAGTGGGAGGCGGCTATGGCTACACCTTC.

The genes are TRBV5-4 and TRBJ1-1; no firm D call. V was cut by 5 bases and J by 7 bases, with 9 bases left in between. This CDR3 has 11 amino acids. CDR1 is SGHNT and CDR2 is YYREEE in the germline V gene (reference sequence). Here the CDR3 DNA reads TGTGCCAGCAGTAAAAGGGATGAAGCTTTCTTT. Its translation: CASSKRDEAFF.

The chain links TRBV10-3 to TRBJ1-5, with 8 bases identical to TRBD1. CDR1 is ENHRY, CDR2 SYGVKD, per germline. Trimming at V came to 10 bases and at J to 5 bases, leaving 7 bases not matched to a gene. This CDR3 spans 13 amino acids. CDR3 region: CATGQGIDQPQHF. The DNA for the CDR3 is TGTGCCACCGGACAGGGTATTGATCAGCCCCAGCATTTT.

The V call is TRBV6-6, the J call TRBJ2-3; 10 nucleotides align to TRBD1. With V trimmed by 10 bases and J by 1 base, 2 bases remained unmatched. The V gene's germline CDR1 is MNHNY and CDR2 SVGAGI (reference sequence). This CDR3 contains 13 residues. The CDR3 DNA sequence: TGTGCCACGGGGACAGGGGGCACAGATACGCAGTATTTT. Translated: CATGTGGTDTQYF.

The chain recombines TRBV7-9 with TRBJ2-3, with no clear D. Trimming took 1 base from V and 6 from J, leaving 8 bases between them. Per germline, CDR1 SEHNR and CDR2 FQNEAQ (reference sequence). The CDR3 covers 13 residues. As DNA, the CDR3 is TGTGCCAGCAGCTTAGGATCCACGGATACGCAGTATTTT. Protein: CASSLGSTDTQYF.